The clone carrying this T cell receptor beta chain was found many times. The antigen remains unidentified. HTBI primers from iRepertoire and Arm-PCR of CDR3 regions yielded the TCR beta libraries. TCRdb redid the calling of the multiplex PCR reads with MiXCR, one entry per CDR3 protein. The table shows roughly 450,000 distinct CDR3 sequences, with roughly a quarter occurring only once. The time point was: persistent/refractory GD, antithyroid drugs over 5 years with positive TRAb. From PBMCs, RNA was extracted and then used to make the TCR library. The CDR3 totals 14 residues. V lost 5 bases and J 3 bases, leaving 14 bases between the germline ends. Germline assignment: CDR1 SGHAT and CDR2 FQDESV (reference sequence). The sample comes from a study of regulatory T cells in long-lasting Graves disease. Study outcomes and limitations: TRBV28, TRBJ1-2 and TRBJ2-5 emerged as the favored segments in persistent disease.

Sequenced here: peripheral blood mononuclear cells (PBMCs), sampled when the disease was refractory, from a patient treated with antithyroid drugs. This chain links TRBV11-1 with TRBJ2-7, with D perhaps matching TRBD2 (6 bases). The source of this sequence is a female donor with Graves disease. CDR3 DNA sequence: TGTGCCAGCAGCAGGAGGGGCGGCAACTACGAGCAGTACTTC. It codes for CASSRRGGNYEQYF.